These 9 T cell receptor beta chains were all obtained from the same sample, sequenced in a study of PD-1 blockade in classical Hodgkin lymphoma. The table came from immunoSEQ multiplex PCR; TCRdb's copy has only in-frame clones and leaves some out. This table holds under 60,000 clones, around nine tenths found once. Stated time point: cycle 4 day 1 (C4D1), after around six weeks of nivolumab. Every one of the patients relapsed after autologous stem cell transplantation (brentuximab vedotin exposure was variable). The sequenced sample was peripheral blood mononuclear cells (PBMCs), obtained before the fourth cycle of nivolumab. These receptors were collected from a human donor with classical Hodgkin lymphoma.

The gene calls are TRBV10-2 and TRBJ2-7; 7 bases match TRBD1. The CDR3 length is 13 residues. Germline trimming cut 8 bases from V and 2 bases from J; bases unmatched to any gene: 6. Germline lookup yields CDR1 WSHSY and CDR2 SAAADI. CDR3 loop: CASSRQGPYEQYF. CDR3 nucleotides: TGCGCCAGCTCCCGACAGGGCCCCTACGAGCAGTACTTC.

The V and J genes are TRBV2 and TRBJ1-4; 8 nucleotides align to TRBD1. J was trimmed by 3 bases and V by 0 bases; bases with no gene match: 0. The CDR3 is made up of 15 amino acids. Per germline, CDR1 SNHLY and CDR2 FYNNEI. CDR3 sequence (DNA): TGTGCCAGCAGTGAAGCGGGACAGGCTAATGAAAAACTGTTTTTT. It specifies CASSEAGQANEKLFF.

This clone was counted once. V and J are TRBV7-9 and TRBJ1-2, with a tentative D call TRBD1 (6 bases). Germline CDR1 SEHNR, CDR2 FQNEAQ (reference sequence). Trimming took 5 bases from V and 1 from J, leaving 8 bases between them. CDR3 size: 13 residues. Here the CDR3 DNA reads TGTGCCAGCAGCGAACAGGGTAACTATGGCTACACCTTC. Protein sequence: CASSEQGNYGYTF.

The chain joins TRBV7-9 to TRBJ2-1; no firm D call. This CDR3 spans 14 amino acids. Trimming took off 2 bases at V and 0 bases at J, with 5 bases between the two ends. Per the germline V gene, CDR1 is SEHNR and CDR2 is FQNEAQ (reference sequence). As DNA, the CDR3 is TGTGCCAGCAGCTTAAACTACTCCTACAATGAGCAGTTCTTC. Encoded protein: CASSLNYSYNEQFF.

CDR3 in DNA: TGTGCCATCAGCGGACTAGCGGGGAGCACAGATACGCAGTATTTT. Translating gives CAISGLAGSTDTQYF. The V and J genes are TRBV10-3 and TRBJ2-3; 12 nucleotides agree with TRBD2. There are 15 residues in the CDR3. Trimming cost V 6 bases and J 0 bases; bases outside gene matches: 1. From germline, CDR1 is ENHRY and CDR2 SYGVKD.

The J gene is TRBJ2-1, the V gene TRBV29-1, with 9 bases matching TRBD2. This CDR3 is 15 amino acids long. Trimming cost V 2 bases and J 2 bases; bases outside gene matches: 4. Looked up from germline, CDR1 is SQVTM and CDR2 is ANQGSEA. The chain's CDR3 is CSVERGLAAYNEQFF. The CDR3 nucleotides read TGCAGCGTTGAAAGGGGACTAGCTGCCTACAATGAGCAGTTCTTC.

This clone has only one observation. This sequence joins TRBV6-6 and TRBJ2-5; D call uncertain. Trimming took off 0 bases at V and 0 bases at J, with 8 bases between the two ends. Germline-derived CDR1 and CDR2 are MNHNY and SVGAGI (reference sequence). The CDR3 runs to 15 residues. The CDR3 region is CASSYSSTHQETQYF. The CDR3 DNA is TGTGCCAGCAGTTACTCAAGCACCCACCAAGAGACCCAGTACTTC.

The rearrangement joins TRBV28 to TRBJ2-5; D uncertain. There are 11 residues in the CDR3. Germline values: CDR1 MDHEN, CDR2 SYDVKM. V was pared by 4 bases and J by 5 bases, with 5 bases between. The DNA for the CDR3 is TGTGCCAGCAGTTGGGCTGAGACCCAGTACTTC. This gives the protein CASSWAETQYF.

Of note for this clone: The junction departs from germline at one end; a sequencing error may be responsible. The chain recombines TRBV18 with TRBJ2-3, with 13 bases fitting TRBD2. Per the germline V gene, CDR1 is KGHSH and CDR2 is LQKENI. This CDR3 spans 18 amino acids. CDR3 nucleotides: TGTGCCAGCTCGCCACGGACTAGCGGGGGAGGCAGCACAGATACGCAGTATTTT. Protein sequence: CASSPRTSGGGSTDTQYF.